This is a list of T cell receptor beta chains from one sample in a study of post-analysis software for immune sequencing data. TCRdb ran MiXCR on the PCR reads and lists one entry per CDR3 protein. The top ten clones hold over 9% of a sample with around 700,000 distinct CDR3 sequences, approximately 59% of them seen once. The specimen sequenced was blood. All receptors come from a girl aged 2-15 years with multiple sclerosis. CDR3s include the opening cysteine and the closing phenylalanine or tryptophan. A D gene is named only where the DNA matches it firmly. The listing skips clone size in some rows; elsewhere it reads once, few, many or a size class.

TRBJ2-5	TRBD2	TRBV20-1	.	CSARATSGRAVGETQYF	TGCAGTGCTAGGGCGACTAGCGGGAGGGCCGTTGGGGAGACCCAGTACTTC
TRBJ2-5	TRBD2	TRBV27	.	CASSLSGESPETQYF	TGTGCGAGCAGTTTAAGCGGGGAGTCCCCAGAGACCCAGTACTTC
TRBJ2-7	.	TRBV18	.	CASSPTAGQEQYF	TGTGCCAGCTCCCCGACCGCGGGACAAGAGCAGTACTTC
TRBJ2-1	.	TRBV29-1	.	CSVEGRSRNEQFF	TGCAGCGTTGAAGGTAGGAGTCGGAATGAGCAGTTCTTC
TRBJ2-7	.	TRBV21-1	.	CASSNRDRVYEQYF	TGTGCCAGCAGCAACCGGGACAGGGTCTACGAGCAGTACTTC
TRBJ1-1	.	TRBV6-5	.	CASSYWLRGDGAAEAFF	TGTGCCAGCAGTTACTGGCTACGGGGCGACGGGGCCGCTGAAGCTTTCTTT
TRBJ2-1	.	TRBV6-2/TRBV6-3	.	CASSYADFPHQFF	TGTGCCAGCAGTTACGCGGACTTCCCACACCAGTTCTTC
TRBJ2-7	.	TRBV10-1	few	CASSESSSVYEQYF	TGCGCCAGCAGTGAGTCGTCTAGCGTGTACGAGCAGTACTTC
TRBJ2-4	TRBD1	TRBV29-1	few	CSVSRGNTKNIQYF	TGCAGCGTTAGCAGGGGGAATACCAAAAACATTCAGTACTTC
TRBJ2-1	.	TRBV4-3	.	CASSQVTGTYNEQFF	TGCGCCAGCAGCCAAGTGACGGGGACCTACAATGAGCAGTTCTTC
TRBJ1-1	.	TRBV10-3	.	CAIAVPGGTEAFF	TGTGCCATCGCCGTCCCGGGGGGGACTGAAGCTTTCTTT
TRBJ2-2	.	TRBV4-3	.	CASSQATSFAGELFF	TGCGCCAGCAGCCAAGCGACTAGTTTTGCCGGGGAGCTGTTTTTT
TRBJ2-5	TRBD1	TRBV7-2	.	CASSLGPQGARETQYF	TGTGCCAGCAGCTTAGGCCCCCAGGGGGCGCGAGAGACCCAGTACTTC